Described below is a single T cell receptor beta chain sequence and its context. Germline CDR1 is MNHNS and CDR2 is SASEGT. The CDR3 is 15 residues long. V lost 5 bases, J lost 0 bases, and 4 bases stayed unmatched. The data derive from a study of blood T cell repertoires in COVID-19. Background on the study: Both acute and convalescent COVID-19 samples were obtained from the United States, Italy and Spain. The cDNA or gDNA used as material had been derived from T cells, B-cell-depleted T cells, or PBMCs.

In the original workflow: Amplifying reference gene primers gave estimates of nucleated cell counts. Repertoires were generated with immunoSEQ multiplex PCR, while TCRdb's copy carries only in-frame clones and drops some. That table is the source of V, J and clone size, and D and trimming were worked out from the DNA. The data hold roughly 52,000 clones, with roughly 89% observed a single time. Sequencing used peripheral blood. This chain links TRBV6-1 with TRBJ1-5, with 7 bases matching TRBD1. The clonotype comes from a woman aged 80 or older with acute or convalescent COVID-19. The CDR3 protein is CASSTTGVSNQPQHF. Here the CDR3 DNA reads TGTGCCAGCAGTACCACAGGGGTTAGCAATCAGCCCCAGCATTTT.